This TCR beta chain derives from a study of CD8+CD57+ T cells in acquired aplastic anemia. To note about this clonotype: Its target is unknown.

This CDR3 has 18 residues. The V and J ends lost 4 bases and 4 bases, in that order; junction bases with no gene match: 12. Germline CDR1 is WNHNN and CDR2 is SYGVQD (reference sequence). CDR3 and TCR beta VDJ profiling relied on a genomic DNA template. In TCRdb, the reads were re-called with MiXCR into one record per CDR3 protein. Among about 180,000 distinct CDR3 sequences listed, around half were seen once. Study conclusions and caveats: Found in both controls and patients were twenty-nine CD8+ CDR3 sequences.

Only patients with CD8+CD57+ cell expansion on flow cytometry were chosen for sequencing. In all patients, the disease was severe acquired aplastic anemia. No patient had been given any therapy when blood was sampled. The J gene is TRBJ2-2, the V gene TRBV10-1, with 10 bases identical to TRBD2. Specimen: sorted CD4+, CD8+, or CD8+CD57+ T cells (not recorded which) from PBMCs. The source of this sequence is a human donor with aplastic anemia. As DNA, the CDR3 is TGCGCCAGCAGTGGCTCAAGGATAGCGGGAGGTCGCACCGGGGAGCTGTTTTTT. It specifies CASSGSRIAGGRTGELFF.